A selection of T cell receptor beta chains follows, all from one sample in a study of shared T cell receptors in the human thymus. Clones were read by immunoSEQ multiplex PCR, and TCRdb kept only the in-frame ones, dropping some. The data show some 640,000 clones, approximately 87% seen once. This sample also belongs to another study, concerning human thymus T cells.

Sequenced: thymocytes. These receptors were obtained from a boy under two years old with a congenital heart defect. Both conserved end residues are part of each CDR3.

J	V	CDR3
TRBJ2-5	TRBV4-3	CASSQDGGSGETQYF
TRBJ2-5	TRBV19	CASAAGVEQETQYF
TRBJ2-7	TRBV7-9	CASSSPPQIDRGEQYF
TRBJ2-5	TRBV5-6	CASSLDRVEETQYF
TRBJ1-2	TRBV5-5	CASSFRDFLYGYTF
TRBJ1-6	TRBV30	CAWGHSPLHF
TRBJ2-4	TRBV27	CASRGSTERAKNIQYF
TRBJ2-1	TRBV10-2	CASSEITRAGHYNEQFF
TRBJ2-2	TRBV2	CASQDRGNTGELFF
TRBJ2-2	TRBV9	CASSVEGPDTGELFF
TRBJ2-3	TRBV28	CASSPWTGEGDTQYF
TRBJ1-4	TRBV5-1	CASSVYGTGVEKLFF
TRBJ2-1	TRBV14	CASSQDRTSGGPKSSYNEQFF
TRBJ2-7	TRBV5-1	CASSLTLSSTYEQYF
TRBJ1-5	TRBV6-6	CASSPRTGRDQPQHF
TRBJ2-3	TRBV5-1	CASSQRTGRVTDTQYF
TRBJ1-5	TRBV7-4	CASSLGGEPQHF
TRBJ1-6	TRBV28	CASRIGTGDNSPLHF
TRBJ2-3	TRBV5-1	CASSLESSGGLQYF
TRBJ2-7	TRBV27	CASSPDAWDRPFYEQYF
TRBJ2-7	TRBV7-2	CASSHQSRVEQYF
TRBJ1-2	TRBV27	CASSFRAGVFYGYTF
TRBJ1-1	TRBV5-6	CASSSRVYQEDRNTEAFF